A selection of T cell receptor beta chains follows, all from one sample in a study of cytomegalovirus exposure and HLA in healthy donors. The repertoire was sequenced with immunoSEQ multiplex PCR; TCRdb's copy has only in-frame clones and lacks some. The sample yields around 50,000 clones, of which the top ten take up approximately 7%. The sequencing sample was made of PBMCs. The receptors stem from a woman aged 40 to 50 in good health and CMV-seronegative. The CDR3 runs from the conserved cysteine through the conserved F or W. A D gene is named only where the DNA matches it firmly.

cdr3_nt cdr3_aa j_call v_call d_call
TGCGCCAGCAGTCACCTGGGACAGCCCAAAGAGGCCCAGCATTTT CASSHLGQPKEAQHF TRBJ1-5 TRBV23-1 TRBD1
TGTGCCAGCAGGGATACGGGAACCGGGGAGCTGTTTTTT CASRDTGTGELFF TRBJ2-2 TRBV6-5 NA
TGCGCCAGCAGCCAAGGGGGGGGCGGGAATGAGCAGTTCTTC CASSQGGGGNEQFF TRBJ2-1 TRBV4-3 NA
TGTGCCAGCAGCCCCAATAGCGGCCCAAGCAATGAGCAGTTCTTC CASSPNSGPSNEQFF TRBJ2-1 TRBV7-2 NA
TGCGCCAGCAGCTCTGTTAGCACAGATACGCAGTATTTT CASSSVSTDTQYF TRBJ2-3 TRBV5-1 NA
TGCGCCAGCAGCCAAGAAACAGGGACTGAGCAGTTCTTC CASSQETGTEQFF TRBJ2-1 TRBV4-1 NA
TGTGCCAGCAGTCTTGGCGGGGGGTGGAACACTGAAGCTTTCTTT CASSLGGGWNTEAFF TRBJ1-1 TRBV25-1 NA
TGTGCTAGTGGTTTGGACGGGGGGCCAGATACGCAGTATTTT CASGLDGGPDTQYF TRBJ2-3 TRBV12-5 NA
TGTGCCAGCAGCCAAGACAGGGGGAAAGGAGGAAACACCATATATTTT CASSQDRGKGGNTIYF TRBJ1-3 TRBV4-2 TRBD1
TGTGCCTGGAGAGGAACGGAGACAGGGATTGTTTGGGGCTACACCTTC CAWRGTETGIVWGYTF TRBJ1-2 TRBV30 TRBD1
TGTGCCAGCAGCACTACAGGGCCCTACGAGCAGTACTTC CASSTTGPYEQYF TRBJ2-7 TRBV7-9 NA
TGTGCCAGCAGCTTAGTGGGTAGCGGGGGGAAGAATGAGCAGTTCTTC CASSLVGSGGKNEQFF TRBJ2-1 TRBV7-8 TRBD2
TGCGCCAGCAGCCAGGGGACAGGGTCCATGAACACTGAAGCTTTCTTT CASSQGTGSMNTEAFF TRBJ1-1 TRBV5-1 TRBD1
TGTGCCAGCAGCCAAGATACGGGTAAGGCCTACGAGCAGTACTTC CASSQDTGKAYEQYF TRBJ2-7 TRBV14 NA
TGCGCCAGCGGAGGGGGAAACACCATATATTTT CASGGGNTIYF TRBJ1-3 TRBV23-1 NA
TGCGCCAGCAGCCAAGACAGGGACTATGGCTACACCTTC CASSQDRDYGYTF TRBJ1-2 TRBV4-3 NA
TGCAGTGCTTATATGACAGGCTACACCTTC CSAYMTGYTF TRBJ1-2 TRBV20-1 NA
TGTGCCATCAGCGGGCGGGACGGCGAAGGGCGTCTAGGGGAGCAGTTCTTC CAISGRDGEGRLGEQFF TRBJ2-1 TRBV10-3 NA
TGTGCCAGCAGTGAAGCAGGGGATAACTATGGCTACACCTTC CASSEAGDNYGYTF TRBJ1-2 TRBV2 NA
TGTGCCAGCAGCTTCGGGGGGGATTTGGCTTTCTTT CASSFGGDLAFF TRBJ1-1 TRBV7-9 NA
TGTGCCAGCAGCCAAGGGGTTAAGAGGAACTATGGCTACACCTTC CASSQGVKRNYGYTF TRBJ1-2 TRBV14 NA
TGTGCCAGCAGTTTAACGGGTGATCAGCCCCAGCATTTT CASSLTGDQPQHF TRBJ1-5 TRBV27 NA
TGTGCCAGCAGGACGGGCGGGGCAAGGTTGAATCAGCCCCAGCATTTT CASRTGGARLNQPQHF TRBJ1-5 TRBV2 NA
TGTGCCAGCAGCTTTCAAGCTACAGGATCGGCTTTCTTT CASSFQATGSAFF TRBJ1-1 TRBV5-6 NA
TGCGCCAGCAGCGCTGGGCCGGGCAATCAGCCCCAGCATTTT CASSAGPGNQPQHF TRBJ1-5 TRBV5-1 NA
TGTGCCAGCAGCCCGACGGGGGGCCGCTTCTCCGGGGAGCTGTTTTTT CASSPTGGRFSGELFF TRBJ2-2 TRBV7-9 NA
TGTGCCAGCAGTTCGCCTGGGACAGTTAACACTGAAGCTTTCTTT CASSSPGTVNTEAFF TRBJ1-1 TRBV27 TRBD1
TGTGCCAGCAGCAATTGGGACAGGGAATACGAGCAGTACTTC CASSNWDREYEQYF TRBJ2-7 TRBV11-1 TRBD1